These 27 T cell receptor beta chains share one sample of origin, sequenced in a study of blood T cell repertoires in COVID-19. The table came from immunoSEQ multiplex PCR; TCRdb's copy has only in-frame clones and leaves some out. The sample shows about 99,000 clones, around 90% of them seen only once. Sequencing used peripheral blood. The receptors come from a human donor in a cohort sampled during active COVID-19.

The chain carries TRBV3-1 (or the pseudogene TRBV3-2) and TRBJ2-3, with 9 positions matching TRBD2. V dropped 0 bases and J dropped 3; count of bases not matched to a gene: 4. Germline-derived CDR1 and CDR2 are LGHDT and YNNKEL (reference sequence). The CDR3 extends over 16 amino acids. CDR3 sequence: CASSQDLAGETDTQYF. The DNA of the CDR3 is TGTGCCAGCAGCCAAGATTTAGCGGGAGAAACAGATACGCAGTATTTT.

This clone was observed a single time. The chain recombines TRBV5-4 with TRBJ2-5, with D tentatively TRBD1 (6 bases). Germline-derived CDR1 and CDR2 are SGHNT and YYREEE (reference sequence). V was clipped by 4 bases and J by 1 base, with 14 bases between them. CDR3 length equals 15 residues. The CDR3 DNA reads TGTGCCAGCAGCACCTGGGCGACAGGCCAAGAGACCCAGTACTTC. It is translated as CASSTWATGQETQYF.

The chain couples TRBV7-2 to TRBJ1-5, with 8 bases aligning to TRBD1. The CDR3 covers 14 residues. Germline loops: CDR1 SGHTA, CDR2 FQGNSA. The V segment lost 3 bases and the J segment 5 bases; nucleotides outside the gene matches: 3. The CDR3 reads CASSLDREYQPQHF. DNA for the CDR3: TGTGCCAGCAGCTTGGACAGGGAATATCAGCCCCAGCATTTT.

CDR3 amino acids: CASSVGTSGKDIQYF. The CDR3 DNA reads TGTGCCAGCAGCGTAGGGACTAGCGGGAAAGACATTCAGTACTTC. The gene calls are TRBV9 and TRBJ2-4, with 12 bases matching TRBD2. J gave up 8 bases and V 0 bases, and 3 bases lay outside the gene matches. The CDR3 loop spans 15 amino acids. Per germline, CDR1 SGDLS and CDR2 YYNGEE.

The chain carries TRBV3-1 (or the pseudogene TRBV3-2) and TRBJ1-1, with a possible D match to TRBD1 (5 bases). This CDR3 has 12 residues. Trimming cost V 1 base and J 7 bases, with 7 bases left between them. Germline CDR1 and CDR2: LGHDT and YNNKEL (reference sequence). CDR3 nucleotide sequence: TGTGCCAGCAGCCAAGTGGGGGGTGAAGCTTTCTTT. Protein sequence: CASSQVGGEAFF.

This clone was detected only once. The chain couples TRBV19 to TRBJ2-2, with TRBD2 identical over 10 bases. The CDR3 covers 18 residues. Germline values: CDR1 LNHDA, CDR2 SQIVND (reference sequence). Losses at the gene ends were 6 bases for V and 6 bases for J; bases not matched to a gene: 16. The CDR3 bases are TGTGCCAGTAGCGATAGCGGGAGGACTGCGGTGGGGCCCGGGGAGCTGTTTTTT. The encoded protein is CASSDSGRTAVGPGELFF.

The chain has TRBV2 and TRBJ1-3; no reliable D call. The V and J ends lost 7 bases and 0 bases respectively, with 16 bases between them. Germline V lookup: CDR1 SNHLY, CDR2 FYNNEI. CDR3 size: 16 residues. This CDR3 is CASTLDQVPSGNTIYF. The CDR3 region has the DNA TGTGCCAGCACCTTAGACCAGGTCCCCTCTGGAAACACCATATATTTT.

As DNA, the CDR3 is TGTGCCAGCAGCCGACTAGCGGGAGGAGATACGCAGTATTTT. Translating gives CASSRLAGGDTQYF. The chain links TRBV3-1 (or the pseudogene TRBV3-2) to TRBJ2-3, with 13 bases identical to TRBD2. This CDR3 is 14 amino acids long. Per germline, CDR1 LGHDT and CDR2 YNNKEL (reference sequence). The V and J ends lost 4 bases and 5 bases, in that order; junction bases with no gene match: 0.

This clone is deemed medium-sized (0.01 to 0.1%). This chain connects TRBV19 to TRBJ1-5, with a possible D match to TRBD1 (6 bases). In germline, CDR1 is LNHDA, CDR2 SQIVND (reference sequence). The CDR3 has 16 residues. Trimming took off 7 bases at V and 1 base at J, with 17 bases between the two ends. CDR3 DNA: TGTGCCAGTACCCCCCCCTTTCAGGGGAGCAATCAGCCCCAGCATTTT. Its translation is CASTPPFQGSNQPQHF.

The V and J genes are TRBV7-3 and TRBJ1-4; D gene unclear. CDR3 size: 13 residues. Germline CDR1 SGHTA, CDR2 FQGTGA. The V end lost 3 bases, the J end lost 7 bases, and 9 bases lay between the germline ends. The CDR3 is CASSFHLGEKLFF. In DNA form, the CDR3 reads TGTGCCAGCAGCTTCCACCTCGGTGAAAAACTGTTTTTT.

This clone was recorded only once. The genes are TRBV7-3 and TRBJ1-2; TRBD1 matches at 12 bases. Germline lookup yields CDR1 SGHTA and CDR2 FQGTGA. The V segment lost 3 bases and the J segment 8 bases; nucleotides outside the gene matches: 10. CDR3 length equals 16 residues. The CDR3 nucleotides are TGTGCCAGCAGCTTGTATCCGGGACAGGGGGCGGAGGGCTACACCTTC. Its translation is CASSLYPGQGAEGYTF.

DNA of the CDR3: TGTGCCAGCAGCTTGGCTAAGGCAGACAGGAGCTATGGCTACACCTTC. Protein: CASSLAKADRSYGYTF. The V call is TRBV5-5, the J call TRBJ1-2; D perhaps matches TRBD1 (6 bases). Trimming cost V 0 bases and J 4 bases, with 16 bases left between them. CDR1 and CDR2 (germline): SGHKS, YYEKEE (reference sequence). The CDR3 has 16 amino acids.

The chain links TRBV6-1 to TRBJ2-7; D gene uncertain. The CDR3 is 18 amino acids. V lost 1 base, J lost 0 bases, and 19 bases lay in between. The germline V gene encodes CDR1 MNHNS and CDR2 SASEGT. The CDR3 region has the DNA TGTGCCAGCAGTGAAGATACGCACCCAATGAGGAGCTCCTACGAGCAGTACTTC. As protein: CASSEDTHPMRSSYEQYF.

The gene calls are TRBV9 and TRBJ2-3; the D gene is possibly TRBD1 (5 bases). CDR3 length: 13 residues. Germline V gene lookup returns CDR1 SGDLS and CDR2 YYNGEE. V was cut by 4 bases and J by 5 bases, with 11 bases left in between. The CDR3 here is CASSPTTVDTQYF. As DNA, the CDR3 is TGTGCCAGCAGCCCGACGACAGTAGATACGCAGTATTTT.

This CDR3 reads CASSSRTADEQYF. The CDR3 DNA follows: TGTGCCAGCAGCTCTCGGACAGCTGACGAGCAGTACTTC. The chain employs TRBV9 and TRBJ2-7; maybe TRBD1 (6 bases). The germline V gene has CDR1 SGDLS and CDR2 YYNGEE. This CDR3 region has 13 residues. V dropped 4 bases and J dropped 5 bases, with 13 bases sitting between them.

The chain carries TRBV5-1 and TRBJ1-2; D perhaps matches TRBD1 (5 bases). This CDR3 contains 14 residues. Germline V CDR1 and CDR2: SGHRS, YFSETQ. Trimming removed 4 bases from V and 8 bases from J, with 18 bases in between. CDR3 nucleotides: TGCGCCAGCAGCAAAGATGGGGAAGCAGGGGGCTACACCTTC. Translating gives CASSKDGEAGGYTF.

CDR3 nucleotides: TGTGCCAGCTCCCCCAGGACAGGGGAAAACATTCAGTACTTC. Translation gives CASSPRTGENIQYF. This sequence joins TRBV18 and TRBJ2-4, with 9 bases identical to TRBD1. V was pared by 6 bases and J by 5 bases, with 5 bases of the junction left unmatched. The CDR3 sequence is 14 residues long. Looked up from germline, CDR1 is KGHSH and CDR2 is LQKENI.

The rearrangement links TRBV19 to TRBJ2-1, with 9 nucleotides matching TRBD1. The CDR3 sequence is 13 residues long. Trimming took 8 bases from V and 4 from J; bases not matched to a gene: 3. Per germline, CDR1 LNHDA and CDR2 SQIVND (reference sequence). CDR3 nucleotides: TGTGCCAGTTGGGGACAGGGATACAATGAGCAGTTCTTC. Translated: CASWGQGYNEQFF.

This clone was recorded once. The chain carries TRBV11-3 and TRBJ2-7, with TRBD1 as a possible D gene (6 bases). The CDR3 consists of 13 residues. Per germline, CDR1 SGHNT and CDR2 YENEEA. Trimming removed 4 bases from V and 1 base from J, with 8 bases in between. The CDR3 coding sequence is TGTGCCAGCAGCTCAACAGGGTCCTACGAGCAGTACTTC. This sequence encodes CASSSTGSYEQYF. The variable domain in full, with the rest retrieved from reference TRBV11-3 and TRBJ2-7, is EAGVVQSPRYKIIEKKQPVAFWCNPISGHNTLYWYLQNLGQGPELLIRYENEEAVDDSQLPKDRFSAERLKGVDSTLKIQPAELGDSAVYLCASSSTGSYEQYFGPGTRLTVT.

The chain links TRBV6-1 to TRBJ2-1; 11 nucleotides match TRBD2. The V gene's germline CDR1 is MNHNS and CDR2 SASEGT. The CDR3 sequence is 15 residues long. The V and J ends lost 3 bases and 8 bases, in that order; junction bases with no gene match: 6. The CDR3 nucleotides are TGTGCCAGCAGTGAGTTGGGACTAGCGGTATATGAGCAGTTCTTC. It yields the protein CASSELGLAVYEQFF.

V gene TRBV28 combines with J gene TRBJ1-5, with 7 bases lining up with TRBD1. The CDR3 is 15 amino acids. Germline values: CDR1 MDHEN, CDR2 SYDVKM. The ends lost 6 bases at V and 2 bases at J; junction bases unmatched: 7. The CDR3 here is CASRLLDRGNQPQHF. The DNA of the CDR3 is TGTGCCAGCAGATTACTTGACAGGGGCAATCAGCCCCAGCATTTT. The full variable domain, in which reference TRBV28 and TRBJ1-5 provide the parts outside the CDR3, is DVKVTQSSRYLVKRTGEKVFLECVQDMDHENMFWYRQDPGLGLRLIYFSYDVKMKEKGDIPEGYSVSREKKERFSLILESASTNQTSMYLCASRLLDRGNQPQHFGDGTRLSIL.

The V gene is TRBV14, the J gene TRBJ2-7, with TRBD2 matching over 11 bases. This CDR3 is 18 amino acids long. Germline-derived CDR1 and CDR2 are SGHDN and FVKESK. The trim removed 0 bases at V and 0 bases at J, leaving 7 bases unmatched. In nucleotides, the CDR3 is TGTGCCAGCAGCCAAGATATGATACTAGCGGGAGTCTCCTACGAGCAGTACTTC. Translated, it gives CASSQDMILAGVSYEQYF.

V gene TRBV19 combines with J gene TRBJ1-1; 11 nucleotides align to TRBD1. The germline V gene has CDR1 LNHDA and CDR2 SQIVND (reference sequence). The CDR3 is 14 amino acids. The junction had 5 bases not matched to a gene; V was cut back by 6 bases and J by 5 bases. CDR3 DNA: TGTGCCAGTAGGCGGGACAGGGGGTCTACTGAAGCTTTCTTT. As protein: CASRRDRGSTEAFF.

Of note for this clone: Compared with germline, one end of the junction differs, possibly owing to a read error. The CDR3: CASSPGGRTGELFF. The CDR3 DNA is TGTGCTAGCAGCCCAGGAGGTCGCACCGGGGAGCTGTTTTTT. The chain uses TRBV7-7 and TRBJ2-2; tentative D call: TRBD2 (5 bases). This CDR3 has 14 residues. From germline, CDR1 is SSHAT and CDR2 FNYEAQ (reference sequence).

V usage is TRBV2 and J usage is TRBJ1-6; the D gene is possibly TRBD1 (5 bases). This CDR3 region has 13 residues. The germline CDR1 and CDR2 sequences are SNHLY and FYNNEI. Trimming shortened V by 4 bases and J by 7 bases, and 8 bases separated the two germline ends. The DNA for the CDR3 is TGTGCCAGCAGTGTCCGACAGAATTCACCCCTCCACTTT. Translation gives CASSVRQNSPLHF.

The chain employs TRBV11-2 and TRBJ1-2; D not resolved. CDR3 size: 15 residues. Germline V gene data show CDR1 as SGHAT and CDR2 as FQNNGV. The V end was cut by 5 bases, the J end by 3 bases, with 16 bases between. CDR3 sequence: CASSKQGGPDYGYTF. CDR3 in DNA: TGTGCCAGCAGCAAACAAGGAGGGCCGGACTATGGCTACACCTTC.

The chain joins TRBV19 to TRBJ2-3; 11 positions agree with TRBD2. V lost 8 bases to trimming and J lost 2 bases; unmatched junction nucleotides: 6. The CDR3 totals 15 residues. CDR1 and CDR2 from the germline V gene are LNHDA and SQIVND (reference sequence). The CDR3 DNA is TGTGCCAGTGAAACTAGCGGGGGCCTCACAGATACGCAGTATTTT. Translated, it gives CASETSGGLTDTQYF.